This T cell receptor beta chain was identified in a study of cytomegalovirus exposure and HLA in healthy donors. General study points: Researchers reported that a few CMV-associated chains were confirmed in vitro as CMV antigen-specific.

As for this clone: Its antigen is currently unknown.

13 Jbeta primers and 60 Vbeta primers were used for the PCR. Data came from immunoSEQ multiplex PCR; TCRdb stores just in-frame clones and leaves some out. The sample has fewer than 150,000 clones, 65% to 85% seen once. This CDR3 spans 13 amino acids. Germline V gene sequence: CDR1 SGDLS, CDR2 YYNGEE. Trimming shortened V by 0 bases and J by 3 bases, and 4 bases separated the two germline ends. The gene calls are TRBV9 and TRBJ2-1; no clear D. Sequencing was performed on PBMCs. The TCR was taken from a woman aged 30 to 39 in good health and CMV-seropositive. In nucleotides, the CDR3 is TGTGCCAGCAGCGTAGCTAACTACAATGAGCAGTTCTTC. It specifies CASSVANYNEQFF.